Presented here are 5 T cell receptor beta chains from one specimen sequenced in a study of T cells in Graves' hyperthyroidism and ophthalmopathy. Amplification of TCR beta CDR3 regions used RNA as the template. HTBI primers were used for first-round RT-PCR of the TCR CDR3. TCRdb passed the multiplex PCR reads through MiXCR, listing each CDR3 protein once. The data hold roughly 420,000 distinct CDR3 sequences, with roughly 15% observed a single time. What was sequenced was blood. The receptors originated from a woman between 18 and 29 years old with Graves' hyperthyroidism.

This clonotype was recorded at least ten times. This rearrangement joins TRBV29-1 to TRBJ2-1, with D unclear. V was clipped by 3 bases and J by 2 bases, with 17 bases between them. This CDR3 contains 16 residues. Germline V CDR1 and CDR2: SQVTM, ANQGSEA. The CDR3 spells CSVESASMRPYNEQFF. For the CDR3, the DNA is TGCAGCGTTGAGTCGGCCTCCATGCGACCCTACAATGAGCAGTTCTTC.

This clonotype has ten or more counts. The J gene is TRBJ1-1, the V gene TRBV9, with 8 bases lining up with TRBD1. The CDR3 contains 16 residues. The germline V gene has CDR1 SGDLS and CDR2 YYNGEE. V shed 1 base and J 3 bases; nucleotides not matched to a gene: 8. In DNA, the CDR3 is TGTGCCAGCAGCGTAACCCAGGGGGCTTCGGACACTGAAGCTTTCTTT. This gives the protein CASSVTQGASDTEAFF.

This rearrangement joins TRBV6-4 to TRBJ2-1, with TRBD2 matching 7 bases. Near its end, the DNA agrees better with TRBJ2-7, so the J call may be wrong. This CDR3 is built from 15 residues. Germline V gives CDR1 MRHNA, CDR2 SNTAGT. The CDR3 bases are TGTGCCAGCAGTGACTCGAGCGGGAAGTACAATGAGCAGTACTTC. It codes for CASSDSSGKYNEQYF.

This chain joins TRBV7-9 and TRBJ1-6; no clear D. V gave up 2 bases and J gave up 4 bases, with 6 bases separating them. Germline lookup yields CDR1 SEHNR and CDR2 FQNEAQ (reference sequence). There are 14 residues in the CDR3. Here the CDR3 DNA reads TGTGCCAGCAGCTTATCCAATTATAATTCACCCCTCCACTTT. Translated: CASSLSNYNSPLHF.

This clonotype has at least ten counts. The chain links TRBV6-1 to TRBJ2-3, with 11 bases fitting TRBD2. V was pared by 3 bases and J by 2 bases, with 4 bases of the junction left unmatched. In germline, CDR1 is MNHNS, CDR2 SASEGT. The CDR3 has 16 amino acids. The CDR3 nucleotides are TGTGCCAGCAGTGAGACTAGCGGGGCTGTCACAGATACGCAGTATTTT. Translated: CASSETSGAVTDTQYF.